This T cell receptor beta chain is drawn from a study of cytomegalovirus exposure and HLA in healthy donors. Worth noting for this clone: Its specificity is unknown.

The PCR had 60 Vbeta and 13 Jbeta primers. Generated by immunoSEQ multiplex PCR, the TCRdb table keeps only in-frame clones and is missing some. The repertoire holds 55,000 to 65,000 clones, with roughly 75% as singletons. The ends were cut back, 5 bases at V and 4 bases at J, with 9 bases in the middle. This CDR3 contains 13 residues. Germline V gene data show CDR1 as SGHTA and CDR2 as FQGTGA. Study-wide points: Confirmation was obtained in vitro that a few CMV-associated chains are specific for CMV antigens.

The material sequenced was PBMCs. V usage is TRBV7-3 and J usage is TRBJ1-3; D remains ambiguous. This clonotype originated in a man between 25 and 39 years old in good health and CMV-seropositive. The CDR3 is CASSMRAGNTIYF. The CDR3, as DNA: TGTGCCAGCAGCATGAGGGCAGGAAACACCATATATTTT.